This TCR beta chain was sequenced for a study of control samples from healthy donors and cancer patients. This CDR3 contains 15 residues. Trimming left V 6 bases short and J 7 bases short, with 21 bases between. From germline, CDR1 is MNHEY and CDR2 SMNVEV (reference sequence). The method was immunoSEQ multiplex PCR; TCRdb's version includes in-frame clones alone and lacks a portion of them. Found here are approximately 100,000 clones, 80% to 90% of them singletons; the top ten hold 7.8%. The clonotype originates from a man aged 25 to 40 in good health. This sequence joins TRBV27 and TRBJ1-2; tentatively, D is TRBD1 (6 bases). Sequences were obtained from blood. CDR3: CASSRTAPSLGGYTF. The CDR3, as DNA: TGTGCCAGCAGCCGGACAGCACCGTCATTAGGTGGCTACACCTTC.